These T cell receptor beta chains were read from a single sample in a study of cytomegalovirus exposure and HLA in healthy donors. Only in-frame clones appear in the TCRdb table, and some are missing; sequencing was by immunoSEQ multiplex PCR. The sample records over 150,000 clones, 80% being singletons. The sequencing input was PBMCs. Every receptor here comes from a man aged 25-40 years in good health and CMV-seropositive. CDR3s include the opening cysteine and the closing phenylalanine or tryptophan. D genes are given only for firm matches. Not all rows give a size; the values are once, few, many and, for expanded clones, a class.

>-|-|TRBV10-2|TRBJ2-7
TGCGCCAGCAGTGAGTCGGACAGTGCCTCAGCTGTCCAGTTC
CASSESDSASAVQF
>TRBD2|-|TRBV14|TRBJ2-2
TGTGCCAGCAGCCCGAGACTAGCGGGGGCGTCGGGGGAGCTGTTTTTT
CASSPRLAGASGELFF
>-|once|TRBV9|TRBJ2-7
TGTGCCAGCAGCGTAGGCACAGGGTCGTCCTACGAGCAGTACTTC
CASSVGTGSSYEQYF
>-|-|TRBV23-1|TRBJ2-2
TGCGCCAACCTAACCCCCCTCCCCGACACCGGGGAGCTGTTTTTT
CANLTPLPDTGELFF
>-|few|TRBV6-1|TRBJ2-3
TGTGCCAGCAGTGAAGGGTCGGGGGATACGCAGTATTTT
CASSEGSGDTQYF
>-|-|TRBV2|TRBJ2-3
TGTGCCAGCAGTGAACAGCGGATCGATTCAGATACGCAGTATTTT
CASSEQRIDSDTQYF
>TRBD1|-|TRBV4-2|TRBJ1-1
TGTGCCAGCAGCCCAGAGGACAGGGGCCAGGGAGCTTTCTTT
CASSPEDRGQGAFF
>-|once|TRBV7-8|TRBJ2-2
TGTGCCAGCAGCTTAGGCAGCGAGAAAATCACCGGGGAGCTGTTTTTT
CASSLGSEKITGELFF
>TRBD1|-|TRBV4-2|TRBJ2-2
TGTGCCAGCAGCCCCGGGACAGGTGGCGGGGAGCTGTTTTTT
CASSPGTGGGELFF
>-|-|TRBV4-1|TRBJ2-7
TGCGCCAGCAGCCCAGGCTTAGCGGCTGCCTACGAGCAGTACTTC
CASSPGLAAAYEQYF
>-|-|TRBV9|TRBJ2-7
TGTGCCAGCAGCGTATCAGGGGCCTACGAGCAGTACTTC
CASSVSGAYEQYF
>TRBD2|-|TRBV19|TRBJ2-1
TGTGCCAGTAGTATTGGGACTAGCGGGGCATACAATGAGCAGTTCTTC
CASSIGTSGAYNEQFF
>-|-|TRBV19|TRBJ2-6
TGTGCCAGTAGTATTCTCGGGCGGCGGGGTGGGGCCAACGTCCTGACTTTC
CASSILGRRGGANVLTF
>TRBD2|few|TRBV27|TRBJ2-7
TGTGCCAGCAGTCCCCGCGGGGGGGCTTACGAGCAGTACTTC
CASSPRGGAYEQYF
>-|-|TRBV9|TRBJ2-2
TGTGCCAGCAGCGTAGGTGGAGGGCCCGGGGAGCTGTTTTTT
CASSVGGGPGELFF
>-|-|TRBV27|TRBJ2-1
TGTGCCAGCAGTTCCCGGGAGTCGGGTAATGAGCAGTTCTTC
CASSSRESGNEQFF
>TRBD2|once|TRBV5-1|TRBJ2-2
TGCGCCAGCAGCTGGGGACTAGCGGGAGCCGGGGAGCTGTTTTTT
CASSWGLAGAGELFF
>TRBD2|-|TRBV5-1|TRBJ2-7
TGCGCCAGCAGCTTTGGACTAGCCTACGAGCAGTACTTC
CASSFGLAYEQYF
>TRBD1|-|TRBV29-1|TRBJ1-2
TGCAGCGCCTTGATTGCGGGGACAGAGGACTTCTATGGCTACACCTTC
CSALIAGTEDFYGYTF
>TRBD2|-|TRBV14|TRBJ2-1
TGTGCCAGCAGCCGGACTAGCGGGCTTTACAATGAGCAGTTCTTC
CASSRTSGLYNEQFF
>TRBD1|once|TRBV7-9|TRBJ2-1
TGTGCCAGCAGCAGACAACAGGGGGCGACCCCCTACAATGAGCAGTTCTTC
CASSRQQGATPYNEQFF
>TRBD1|-|TRBV5-1|TRBJ2-2
TGCGCCAGCAGCTTGGACTCATCACCGGGACAGGGGGCCGGGGAGCTGTTTTTT
CASSLDSSPGQGAGELFF
>-|-|TRBV6-6|TRBJ2-1
TGTGCCAGCAGCAACATCTTCGATGAGCAGTTCTTC
CASSNIFDEQFF
>-|-|TRBV13|TRBJ2-5
TGTGCCAGCACCACTTTGTTCATGGAGACCCAGTACTTC
CASTTLFMETQYF
>-|-|TRBV19|TRBJ1-1
TGTGCCAGTAGTATTGCCCCAGACACTGAAGCTTTCTTT
CASSIAPDTEAFF
>TRBD1|-|TRBV6-1|TRBJ1-5
TGTGCCAGCAGTGAAGGGACAGGGGGGGGTCAGCCCCAGCATTTT
CASSEGTGGGQPQHF
>-|-|TRBV5-6|TRBJ1-1
TGTGCCAGCAGCTTGGCCTCAACAGTAGGAACTGAAGCTTTCTTT
CASSLASTVGTEAFF
>TRBD1|-|TRBV28|TRBJ2-7
TGTGCCAGCAGGGAGAGAGACAGGGGGCGAGCCAAGTACGAGCAGTACTTC
CASRERDRGRAKYEQYF
>-|-|TRBV5-1|TRBJ2-7
TGCGCCAGCAGCTTGGTACAGGGCAGCCCCTACGAGCAGTACTTC
CASSLVQGSPYEQYF
>TRBD2|few|TRBV6-1|TRBJ2-3
TGTGCCAGCAGTGCTACCCCTCTGATAGCGGGAGGGCAGGCAGATACGCAGTATTTT
CASSATPLIAGGQADTQYF
>-|-|TRBV27|TRBJ1-1
TGTGCCAGCAGTCCCCCCGACAGCCTAGTAGGGACTGAAGCTTTCTTT
CASSPPDSLVGTEAFF
>TRBD1|-|TRBV7-2|TRBJ1-4
TGTGCCAGCAGAGCCGGGACAGGAAATGAAAAACTGTTTTTT
CASRAGTGNEKLFF
>-|-|TRBV7-9|TRBJ1-2
TGTGCCAGCAGTCCGGGGTTATCTACACCAAACTATGGCTACACCTTC
CASSPGLSTPNYGYTF
>-|once|TRBV6-5|TRBJ2-2
TGTGCCACCTTAGCTCCCCCCGGGGAGCTGTTTTTT
CATLAPPGELFF
>-|few|TRBV7-2|TRBJ2-7
TGTGCCAGCAGCGCACCCGCGGGAACCCTATTC
CASSAPAGTLF
>-|-|TRBV7-9|TRBJ2-1
TGTGCCACCTCAGAGGGGGGGCCTTACAATGAGCAGTTCTTC
CATSEGGPYNEQFF
>TRBD2|once|TRBV2|TRBJ2-5
TGTGCCAGCAGTGGTCTAGCGGGGACCGGATCAGGAGAGACCCAGTACTTC
CASSGLAGTGSGETQYF
>-|-|TRBV9|TRBJ1-3
TGTGCCAGCAGCGTAGAAGGTACAGTCAGCTCTGGAAACACCATATATTTT
CASSVEGTVSSGNTIYF
>-|few|TRBV7-9|TRBJ1-4
TGTGCCAGCAGCTTAGCGCGAGGGGGTCTTAATGAAAAACTGTTTTTT
CASSLARGGLNEKLFF
>TRBD2|once|TRBV18|TRBJ2-3
TGTGCCAGCTCACGAGGGGCGGGAGTCAGCACAGATACGCAGTATTTT
CASSRGAGVSTDTQYF
>-|-|TRBV9|TRBJ1-6
TGTGCCAGCAGCGCGTATGGGGCAGGTTCACCCCTCCACTTT
CASSAYGAGSPLHF
>-|-|TRBV2|TRBJ2-7
TGTGCCAGCAGTCCGGGAAGGGCGAACGAGCAGTACTTC
CASSPGRANEQYF
>-|-|TRBV7-3|TRBJ2-2
TGTGCCAGCAGCTCTAACAGGGATCGTGAGCTGTTTTTT
CASSSNRDRELFF
>-|-|TRBV5-1|TRBJ1-1
TGCGCCAGCAGCTTGGTACCAGACATGAACACTGAAGCTTTCTTT
CASSLVPDMNTEAFF
>TRBD1|-|TRBV28|TRBJ1-2
TGTGCCAGCAGCTTAGATACTTTCCCGGGACAGGATGACTATGGCTACACCTTC
CASSLDTFPGQDDYGYTF
>-|-|TRBV2|TRBJ1-2
TGTGCCACGGCCGGGGGATTGCCTGGCTACACCTTC
CATAGGLPGYTF
>-|-|TRBV4-1|TRBJ2-1
TGCGCCAGCAGCCAAGTATCCAGGGCAACAGATGTGGAGTTCTTC
CASSQVSRATDVEFF
>-|-|TRBV11-3|TRBJ1-2
TGTGCCAGCAGCCTACAGGGCGTTGGCTACACCTTC
CASSLQGVGYTF